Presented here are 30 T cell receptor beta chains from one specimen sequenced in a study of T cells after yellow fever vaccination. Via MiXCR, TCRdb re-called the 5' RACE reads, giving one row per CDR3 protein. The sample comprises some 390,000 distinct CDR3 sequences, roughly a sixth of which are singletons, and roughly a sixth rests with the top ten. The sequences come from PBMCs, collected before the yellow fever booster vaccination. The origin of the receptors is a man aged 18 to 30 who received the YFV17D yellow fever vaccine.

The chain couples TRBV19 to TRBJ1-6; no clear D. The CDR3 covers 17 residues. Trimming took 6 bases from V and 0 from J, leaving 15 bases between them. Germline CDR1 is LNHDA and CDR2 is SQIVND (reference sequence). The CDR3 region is CASRRTVGSSYNSPLHF. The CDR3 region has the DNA TGTGCCAGTAGAAGGACGGTTGGAAGCTCCTATAATTCACCCCTCCACTTT.

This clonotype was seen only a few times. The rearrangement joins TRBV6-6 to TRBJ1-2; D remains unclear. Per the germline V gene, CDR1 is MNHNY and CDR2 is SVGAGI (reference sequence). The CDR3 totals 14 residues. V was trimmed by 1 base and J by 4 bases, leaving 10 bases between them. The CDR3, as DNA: TGTGCCAGCAGTTACTTGCTTCTGGGCTATGGCTACACCTTC. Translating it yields CASSYLLLGYGYTF.

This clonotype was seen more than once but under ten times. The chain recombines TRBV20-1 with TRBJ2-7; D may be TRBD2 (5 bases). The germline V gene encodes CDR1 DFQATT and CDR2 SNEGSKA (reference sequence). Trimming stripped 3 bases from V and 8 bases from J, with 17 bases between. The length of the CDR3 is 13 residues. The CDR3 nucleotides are TGCAGTGCTAGGTTGCCGATCTCGGGGAAGCAGTACTTC. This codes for CSARLPISGKQYF.

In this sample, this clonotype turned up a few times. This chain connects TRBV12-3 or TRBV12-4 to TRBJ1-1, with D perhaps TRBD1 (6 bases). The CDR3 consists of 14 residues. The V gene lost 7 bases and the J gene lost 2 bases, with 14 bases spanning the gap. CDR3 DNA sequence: TGTGCCAGCACCAGATCACAGGGCAACACTGAAGCTTTCTTT. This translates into CASTRSQGNTEAFF.

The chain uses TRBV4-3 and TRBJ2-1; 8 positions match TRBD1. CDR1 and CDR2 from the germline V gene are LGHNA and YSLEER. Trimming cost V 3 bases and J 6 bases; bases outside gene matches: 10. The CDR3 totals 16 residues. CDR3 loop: CASSHLGQVSANEQFF. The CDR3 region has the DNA TGCGCCAGCAGCCATTTGGGACAGGTGTCGGCCAATGAGCAGTTCTTC.

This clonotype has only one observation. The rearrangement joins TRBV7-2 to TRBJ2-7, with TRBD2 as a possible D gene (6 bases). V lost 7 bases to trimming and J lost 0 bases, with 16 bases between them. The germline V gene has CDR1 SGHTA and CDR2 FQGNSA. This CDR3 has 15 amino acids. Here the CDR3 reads CASTPGRGSSYEQYF. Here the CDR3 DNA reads TGTGCCAGCACCCCAGGTCGGGGGAGCTCCTACGAGCAGTACTTC.

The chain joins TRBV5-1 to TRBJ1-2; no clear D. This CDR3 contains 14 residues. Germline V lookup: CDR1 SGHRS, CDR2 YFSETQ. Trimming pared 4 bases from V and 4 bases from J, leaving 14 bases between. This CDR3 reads CASSPLLGSYGYTF. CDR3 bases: TGCGCCAGCAGCCCGCTCCTTGGATCCTATGGCTACACCTTC.

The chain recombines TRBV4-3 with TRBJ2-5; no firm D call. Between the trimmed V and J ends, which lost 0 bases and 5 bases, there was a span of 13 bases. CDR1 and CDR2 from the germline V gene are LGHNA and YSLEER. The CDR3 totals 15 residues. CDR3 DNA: TGCGCCAGCAGCCAAGATGTAGAGGATAGGGAGACCCAGTACTTC. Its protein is CASSQDVEDRETQYF.

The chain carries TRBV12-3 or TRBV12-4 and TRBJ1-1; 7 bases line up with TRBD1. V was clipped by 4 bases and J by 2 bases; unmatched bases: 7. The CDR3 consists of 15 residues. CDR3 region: CASSYTGASNTEAFF. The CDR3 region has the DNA TGTGCCAGCAGTTATACAGGGGCGAGTAACACTGAAGCTTTCTTT.

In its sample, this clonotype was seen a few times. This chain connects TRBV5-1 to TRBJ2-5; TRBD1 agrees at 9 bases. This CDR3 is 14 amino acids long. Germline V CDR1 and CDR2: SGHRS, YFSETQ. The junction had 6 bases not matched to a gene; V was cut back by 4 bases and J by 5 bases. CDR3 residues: CASSTRDRDETQYF. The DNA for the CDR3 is TGCGCCAGCAGCACCCGGGACAGGGATGAGACCCAGTACTTC.

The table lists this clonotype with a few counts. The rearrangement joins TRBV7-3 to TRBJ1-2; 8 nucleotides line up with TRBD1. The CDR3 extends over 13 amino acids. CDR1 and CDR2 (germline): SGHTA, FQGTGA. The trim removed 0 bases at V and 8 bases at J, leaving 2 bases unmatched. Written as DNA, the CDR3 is TGTGCCAGCAGCTTAACCGGGACAGGCGGCTACACCTTC. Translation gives CASSLTGTGGYTF.

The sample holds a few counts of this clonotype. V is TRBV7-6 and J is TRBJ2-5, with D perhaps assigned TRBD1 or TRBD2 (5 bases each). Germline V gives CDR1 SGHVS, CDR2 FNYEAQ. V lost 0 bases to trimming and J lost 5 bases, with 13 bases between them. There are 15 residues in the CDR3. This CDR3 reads CASSLATGTGETQYF. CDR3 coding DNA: TGTGCCAGCAGCTTAGCTACCGGGACGGGGGAGACCCAGTACTTC.

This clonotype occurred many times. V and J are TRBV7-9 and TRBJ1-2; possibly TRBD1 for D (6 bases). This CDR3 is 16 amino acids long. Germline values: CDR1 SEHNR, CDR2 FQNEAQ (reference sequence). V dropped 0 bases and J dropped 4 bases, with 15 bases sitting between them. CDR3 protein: CASSLARGRGAYGYTF. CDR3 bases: TGTGCCAGCAGCTTAGCGCGAGGCAGGGGAGCCTATGGCTACACCTTC.

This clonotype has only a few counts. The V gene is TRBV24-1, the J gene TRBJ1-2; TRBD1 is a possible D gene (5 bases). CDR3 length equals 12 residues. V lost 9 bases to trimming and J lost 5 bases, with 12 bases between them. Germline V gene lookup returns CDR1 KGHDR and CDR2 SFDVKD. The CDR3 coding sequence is TGTGCCACCGGCGACAGAGGGTATGGCTACACCTTC. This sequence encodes CATGDRGYGYTF.

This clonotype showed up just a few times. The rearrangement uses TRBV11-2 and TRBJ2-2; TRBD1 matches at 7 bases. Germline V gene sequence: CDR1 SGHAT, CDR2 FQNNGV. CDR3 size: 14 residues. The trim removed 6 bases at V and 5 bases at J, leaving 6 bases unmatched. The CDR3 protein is CASSWGQRTGELFF. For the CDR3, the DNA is TGTGCCAGCAGTTGGGGACAGAGAACCGGGGAGCTGTTTTTT.

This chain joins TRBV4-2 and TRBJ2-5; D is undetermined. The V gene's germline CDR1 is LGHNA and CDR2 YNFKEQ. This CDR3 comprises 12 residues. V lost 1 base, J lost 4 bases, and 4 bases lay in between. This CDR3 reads CASSQGIETQYF. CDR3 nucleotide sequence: TGTGCCAGCAGCCAAGGTATAGAGACCCAGTACTTC.

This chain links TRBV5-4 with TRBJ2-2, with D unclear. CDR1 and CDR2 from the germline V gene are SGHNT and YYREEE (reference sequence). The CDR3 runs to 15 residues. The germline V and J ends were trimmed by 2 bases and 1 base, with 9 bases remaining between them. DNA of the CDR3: TGTGCCAGCAGCTTAGTGCCGGTGAACACCGGGGAGCTGTTTTTT. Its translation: CASSLVPVNTGELFF.

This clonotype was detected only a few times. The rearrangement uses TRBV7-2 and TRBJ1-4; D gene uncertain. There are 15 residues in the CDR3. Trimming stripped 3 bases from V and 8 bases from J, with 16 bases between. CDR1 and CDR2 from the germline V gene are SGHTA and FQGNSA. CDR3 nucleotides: TGTGCCAGCAGCTTCAATTTAGGGTCGGTCGAAAAACTGTTTTTT. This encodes CASSFNLGSVEKLFF.

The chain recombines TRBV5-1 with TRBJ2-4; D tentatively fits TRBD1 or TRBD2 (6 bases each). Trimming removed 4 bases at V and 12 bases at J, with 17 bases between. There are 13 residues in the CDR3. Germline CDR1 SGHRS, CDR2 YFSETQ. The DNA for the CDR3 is TGCGCCAGCAGCGTGGCACGGGGGCGCGGTCAGTACTTC. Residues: CASSVARGRGQYF.

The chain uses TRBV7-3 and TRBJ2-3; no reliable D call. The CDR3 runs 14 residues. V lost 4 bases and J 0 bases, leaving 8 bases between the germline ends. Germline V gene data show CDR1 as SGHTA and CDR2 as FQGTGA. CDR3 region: CASSSQQSTDTQYF. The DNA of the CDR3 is TGTGCCAGCAGCTCTCAACAGAGCACAGATACGCAGTATTTT.

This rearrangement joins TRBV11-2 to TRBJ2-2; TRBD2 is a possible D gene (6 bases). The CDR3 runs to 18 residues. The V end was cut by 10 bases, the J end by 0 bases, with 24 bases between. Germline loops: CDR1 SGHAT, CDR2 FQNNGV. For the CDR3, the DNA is TGTGCCACCAGTATTCGGGGAGGATCAAACGCGAACACCGGGGAGCTGTTTTTT. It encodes CATSIRGGSNANTGELFF.

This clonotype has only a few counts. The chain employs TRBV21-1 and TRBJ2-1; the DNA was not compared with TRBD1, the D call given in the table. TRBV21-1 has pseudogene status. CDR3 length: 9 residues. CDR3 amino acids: CAPGGQQFF. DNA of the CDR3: TGTGCCCCGGGGGGTCAGCAGTTCTTC.

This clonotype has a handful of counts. The CDR3 region is CASSGGWTGELFF. DNA for the CDR3: TGTGCCAGCAGCGGGGGTTGGACCGGGGAGCTGTTTTTT. The chain recombines TRBV2 with TRBJ2-2, with D maybe TRBD2 (6 bases). CDR1 and CDR2 (germline): SNHLY, FYNNEI. V lost 6 bases and J lost 5, with 10 bases in between. The CDR3 totals 13 residues.

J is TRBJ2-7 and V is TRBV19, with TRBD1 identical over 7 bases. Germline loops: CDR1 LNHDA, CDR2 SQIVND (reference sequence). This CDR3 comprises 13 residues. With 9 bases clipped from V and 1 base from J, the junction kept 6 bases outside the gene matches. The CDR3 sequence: CASQGDSSYEQYV. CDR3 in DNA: TGTGCCAGCCAAGGGGACAGTTCCTACGAGCAGTACGTC.

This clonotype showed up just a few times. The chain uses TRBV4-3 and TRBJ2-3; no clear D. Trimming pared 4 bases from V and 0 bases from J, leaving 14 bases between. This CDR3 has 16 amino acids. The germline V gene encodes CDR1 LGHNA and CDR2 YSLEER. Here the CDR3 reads CASSRDGGRSTDTQYF. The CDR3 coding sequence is TGCGCCAGCAGCCGGGATGGCGGCCGGAGCACAGATACGCAGTATTTT.

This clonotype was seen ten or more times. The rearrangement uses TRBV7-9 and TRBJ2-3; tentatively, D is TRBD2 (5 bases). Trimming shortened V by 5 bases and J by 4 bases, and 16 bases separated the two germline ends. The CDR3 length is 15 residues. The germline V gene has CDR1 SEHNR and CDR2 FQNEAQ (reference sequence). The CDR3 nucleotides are TGTGCCAGCAGCAACCGACGGGCAGCGGCAGATACGCAGTATTTT. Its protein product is CASSNRRAAADTQYF.

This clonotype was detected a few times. CDR3 DNA: TGTGCCAGCAGTGACTCTACGAGGGCCCGAGGCTACACCTTC. Translating gives CASSDSTRARGYTF. J is TRBJ1-2 and V is TRBV6-4; D uncertain. This CDR3 comprises 14 residues. The germline V gene encodes CDR1 MRHNA and CDR2 SNTAGT. V was pared by 0 bases and J by 8 bases, with 13 bases between.

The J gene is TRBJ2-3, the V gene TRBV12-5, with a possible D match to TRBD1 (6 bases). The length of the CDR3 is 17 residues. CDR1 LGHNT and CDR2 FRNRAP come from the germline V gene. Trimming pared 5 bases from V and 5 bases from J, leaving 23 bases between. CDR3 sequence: CASGDSPGPGAVDTQYF. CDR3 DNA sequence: TGTGCTAGTGGTGACTCCCCGGGTCCAGGGGCGGTAGATACGCAGTATTTT.

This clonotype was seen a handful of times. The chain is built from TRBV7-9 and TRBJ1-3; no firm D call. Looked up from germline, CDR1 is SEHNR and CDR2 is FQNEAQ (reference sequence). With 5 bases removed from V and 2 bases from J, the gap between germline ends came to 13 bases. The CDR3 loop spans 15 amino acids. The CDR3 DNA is TGTGCCAGCAGCCGGTGGAAGGGAACTGGAAACACCATATATTTT. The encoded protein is CASSRWKGTGNTIYF. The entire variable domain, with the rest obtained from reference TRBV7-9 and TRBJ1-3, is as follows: DTGVSQNPRHKITKRGQNVTFRCDPISEHNRLYWYRQTLGQGPEFLTYFQNEAQLEKSRLLSDRFSAERPKGSFSTLEIQRTEQGDSAMYLCASSRWKGTGNTIYFGEGSWLTVV.

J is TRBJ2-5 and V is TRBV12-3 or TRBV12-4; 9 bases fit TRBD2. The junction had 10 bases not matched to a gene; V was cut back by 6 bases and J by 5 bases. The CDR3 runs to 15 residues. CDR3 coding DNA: TGTGCCAGCAGACCGGGACTAGCCTTATGGGAGACCCAGTACTTC. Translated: CASRPGLALWETQYF.